The 19 T cell receptor beta chains below all came from one sample that was sequenced in a study of identical twins. MiXCR was run by TCRdb on the 5' RACE reads, yielding one entry per CDR3 protein. The data hold hundreds of thousands of distinct CDR3 sequences, with over 20% observed a single time. In addition, the sample was reused for a study of T cells expressing NK-cell markers.

The sequenced sample was PBMCs. The receptors here all came from a woman younger than 30 in good health.

This clonotype was picked up a small number of times. The chain links TRBV6-6 to TRBJ2-7, with unresolved D. This CDR3 has 12 residues. Germline values: CDR1 MNHNY, CDR2 SVGAGI (reference sequence). Trimming pared 4 bases from V and 3 bases from J, leaving 7 bases between. The CDR3 loop is CASSSQLYEQYF. DNA of the CDR3: TGTGCCAGCAGTTCCCAGCTCTACGAGCAGTACTTC.

The sample holds many counts of this clonotype. The V gene is TRBV29-1, the J gene TRBJ1-5, with TRBD1 matching 7 bases. Trimming took 6 bases from V and 5 from J; bases not matched to a gene: 10. The length of the CDR3 is 14 residues. The germline gives CDR1 SQVTM, CDR2 ANQGSEA. This CDR3 is CSVAATGPHQPQHF. In DNA, the CDR3 is TGCAGCGTCGCCGCGACAGGGCCTCATCAGCCCCAGCATTTT.

The chain joins TRBV12-3 or TRBV12-4 to TRBJ2-1, with 9 bases aligning to TRBD2. After removal of 5 bases from V and 5 bases from J, the junction contained 13 bases not matched to a gene. CDR3 length equals 17 residues. CDR3 protein: CASSARQAGGPNNEQFF. CDR3 bases: TGTGCCAGCAGTGCCCGTCAGGCGGGGGGGCCAAACAATGAGCAGTTCTTC.

This clonotype was counted only a few times. The chain has TRBV7-6 and TRBJ2-1, with 10 bases that match TRBD1. The CDR3 is 16 amino acids. CDR1 and CDR2 (germline): SGHVS, FNYEAQ. V dropped 0 bases and J dropped 9; count of bases not matched to a gene: 8. The CDR3: CASSLAGDRGPSEQFF. CDR3 DNA sequence: TGTGCCAGCAGCTTAGCGGGGGACAGGGGACCGTCTGAGCAGTTCTTC.

In this sample, this clonotype turned up a few times. This chain links TRBV12-3 or TRBV12-4 with TRBJ2-4, with D perhaps matching TRBD2 (6 bases). The CDR3 contains 16 residues. V was trimmed by 7 bases and J by 2 bases, leaving 18 bases between them. CDR3 coding DNA: TGTGCCAGCACCCCGAGGGCGGGAATCACCAAAAACATTCAGTACTTC. Translating it yields CASTPRAGITKNIQYF.

The rearrangement joins TRBV7-2 to TRBJ2-7; the match to TRBD2 covers 9 bases. Germline-derived CDR1 and CDR2 are SGHTA and FQGNSA. With V trimmed by 5 bases and J by 2 bases, 7 bases remained unmatched. CDR3 length: 15 residues. CDR3 residues: CASSPWRGGTYEQYF. CDR3 nucleotide sequence: TGTGCCAGCAGCCCCTGGCGGGGGGGGACCTACGAGCAGTACTTC.

The chain joins TRBV6-2 or TRBV6-3 to TRBJ2-7; 8 positions agree with TRBD2. Germline V gene data show CDR1 as MNHEY and CDR2 as SVGEGT. CDR3 length equals 16 residues. With V trimmed by 6 bases and J by 1 base, 11 bases remained unmatched. CDR3 amino acids: CASSARGAGESYEQYF. The DNA of the CDR3 is TGTGCCAGCAGCGCCCGGGGAGCGGGAGAGTCCTACGAGCAGTACTTC.

At least ten counts were recorded for this clonotype. The chain has TRBV5-5 and TRBJ2-1, with 8 bases matching TRBD2. Germline CDR1 reads SGHKS; CDR2 reads YYEKEE (reference sequence). V lost 4 bases, J lost 4 bases, and 7 bases stayed unmatched. The length of the CDR3 is 15 residues. The CDR3 sequence is CASSNGPGGYNEQFF. The CDR3 DNA is TGTGCCAGCAGCAACGGACCGGGGGGGTACAATGAGCAGTTCTTC.

The chain combines TRBV2 with TRBJ1-1, with D tentatively TRBD1 (6 bases). Germline CDR1 reads SNHLY; CDR2 reads FYNNEI. This CDR3 is built from 14 residues. The germline V and J ends were trimmed by 7 bases and 1 base, with 13 bases remaining between them. The CDR3 DNA sequence: TGTGCCAGCACCATTATGACAGGGAACACTGAAGCTTTCTTT. Amino acid sequence: CASTIMTGNTEAFF.

The sample holds a few counts of this clonotype. This chain links TRBV5-1 with TRBJ2-6; perhaps TRBD1 as D (6 bases). Germline loops: CDR1 SGHRS, CDR2 YFSETQ. The CDR3 length is 15 residues. Trimming stripped 4 bases from V and 2 bases from J, with 10 bases between. The CDR3 region is CASSARGPGANVLTF. In nucleotides, the CDR3 is TGCGCCAGCAGCGCCAGGGGACCTGGGGCCAACGTCCTGACTTTC.

This sequence joins TRBV23-1 and TRBJ2-1; D is unclear. TRBV23-1 is labeled an ORF, and its function is uncertain. Trimming stripped 2 bases from V and 5 bases from J, with 10 bases between. This CDR3 has 14 residues. As DNA, the CDR3 is TGCGCCAGCAGTCAACGACGGCAGCACAATGAGCAGTTCTTC. Translation: CASSQRRQHNEQFF.

The rearrangement links TRBV3-1 to TRBJ2-7, with D possibly called TRBD1 or TRBD2 (5 bases each). The ends were cut back, 6 bases at V and 6 bases at J, with 15 bases in the middle. The CDR3 sequence is 13 residues long. In germline, CDR1 is LGHDT, CDR2 YNNKEL (reference sequence). The CDR3: CASSLGTAVEQYF. The CDR3, as DNA: TGTGCCAGCAGTCTAGGGACGGCAGTCGAGCAGTACTTC.

The V and J genes are TRBV7-7 and TRBJ2-1, with 9 bases identical to TRBD1. The CDR3 is made up of 13 amino acids. Germline V gene lookup returns CDR1 SSHAT and CDR2 FNYEAQ (reference sequence). CDR3: CASASGQGNEQFF. In DNA, the CDR3 is TGTGCTAGCGCCTCGGGACAGGGAAATGAGCAGTTCTTC.

This clonotype was observed a handful of times. CDR3 nucleotides: TGCAGTGCAACGCGACCGGGACTAGCTAGCTACAATGAGCAGTTCTTC. Protein product: CSATRPGLASYNEQFF. The chain is built from TRBV20-1 and TRBJ2-1, with 9 bases identical to TRBD2. J gave up 3 bases and V 6 bases, and 12 bases lay outside the gene matches. Germline lookup yields CDR1 DFQATT and CDR2 SNEGSKA (reference sequence). The CDR3 has 16 residues.

This sequence joins TRBV20-1 and TRBJ2-2; D remains ambiguous. V lost 4 bases and J 1 base, leaving 7 bases between the germline ends. The CDR3 consists of 13 residues. Germline values: CDR1 DFQATT, CDR2 SNEGSKA (reference sequence). CDR3 nucleotides: TGCAGTGCTATCTCGGTGAACACCGGGGAGCTGTTTTTT. Protein sequence: CSAISVNTGELFF.

This clonotype was counted a few times. The chain links TRBV29-1 to TRBJ2-2; 12 bases match TRBD2. After removal of 7 bases from V and 1 base from J, the junction contained 4 bases not matched to a gene. Germline V CDR1 and CDR2: SQVTM, ANQGSEA. CDR3 length: 15 residues. CDR3 loop: CSATSGSLNTGELFF. The CDR3, as DNA: TGCAGCGCGACTAGCGGGAGTTTGAACACCGGGGAGCTGTTTTTT.

The rearrangement uses TRBV5-1 and TRBJ2-1; unclear D gene. Germline V CDR1 and CDR2: SGHRS, YFSETQ. The CDR3 contains 15 residues. V lost 4 bases, J lost 7 bases, and 18 bases lay in between. The CDR3: CASSTQQSLSNEQFF. The CDR3 nucleotides read TGCGCCAGCAGCACCCAACAGTCCTTGTCAAATGAGCAGTTCTTC.

V is TRBV3-1 and J is TRBJ2-1; the match to TRBD1 covers 9 bases. This CDR3 has 16 residues. CDR1 is LGHDT, CDR2 YNNKEL, per germline (reference sequence). J gave up 4 bases and V 4 bases, and 8 bases lay outside the gene matches. CDR3 coding DNA: TGTGCCAGCAGCCGGGGGCTAGGACAGGGGTACAATGAGCAGTTCTTC. This codes for CASSRGLGQGYNEQFF.

This clonotype was counted a few times. The chain joins TRBV12-3 or TRBV12-4 to TRBJ2-7, with D possibly matching TRBD1 (6 bases). This CDR3 region has 14 residues. Trimming shortened V by 7 bases and J by 0 bases, and 13 bases separated the two germline ends. The CDR3 loop is CASNPGTRSYEQYF. CDR3 in DNA: TGTGCCAGCAATCCCGGGACACGCTCCTACGAGCAGTACTTC.